This T cell receptor beta chain was found in a study of radiotherapy plus CTLA-4 blockade in lung cancer. Study information: Among all patients, more than 15% showed objective responses, while about 30% had disease control. Study-wide points: An expansion of tumor-derived TCR clones occurred in blood after radiotherapy plus ipilimumab.

As for this clone: What it binds is not known.

The CDR3 covers 13 residues. Germline loops: CDR1 SGHAT, CDR2 FQDESV (reference sequence). V shed 4 bases and J shed 6 bases, with 13 bases lying between them. The protocol was immunoSEQ multiplex PCR, while the TCRdb copy is restricted to in-frame clones and leaves out a portion. The data show some 50,000 clones, almost 85% seen once. The material was peripheral blood, obtained from a patient treated with radiotherapy plus ipilimumab. This clonotype was obtained from a human donor with non-small cell lung cancer whose response to radiotherapy plus ipilimumab could not be evaluated. The chain employs TRBV11-1 and TRBJ2-7; D is possibly TRBD2 (7 bases). CDR3 coding DNA: TGTGCCAGCAGCTCCGGCGGGGGCGGCGAGCAGTACTTC. Translating it yields CASSSGGGGEQYF.